The 28 T cell receptor beta chains listed next were all sequenced from one sample in a study of OX40 agonist ivuxolimab in advanced cancers. The method was immunoSEQ multiplex PCR; TCRdb's version includes in-frame clones alone and lacks a portion of them. The sample has 55,000 to 60,000 clones, 75% to 90% seen once; the top ten hold about 3.5%. The material sequenced was CD4+ or CD8+ T cells sorted from blood, taken in a trial of the OX40 agonist ivuxolimab. Receptor source: an adult with an advanced solid tumor such as melanoma, head and neck, liver or kidney cancer.

V usage is TRBV5-1 and J usage is TRBJ2-1; 9 nucleotides line up with TRBD2. Germline CDR1 reads SGHRS; CDR2 reads YFSETQ. The CDR3 consists of 17 residues. J lost 7 bases, V lost 0 bases, and 11 bases had no gene match. DNA for the CDR3: TGCGCCAGCAGCTTGGTCCTAGCGGGACCGGAGTCAAATGAGCAGTTCTTC. Amino acids: CASSLVLAGPESNEQFF.

The rearrangement links TRBV5-6 to TRBJ1-3; D gene ambiguous. Germline CDR1 and CDR2: SGHDT and YYEEEE. The CDR3 loop spans 13 amino acids. V was trimmed by 4 bases and J by 8 bases, leaving 13 bases between them. The CDR3 DNA is TGTGCCAGCAGCCCGGGAGGGTTATACACCATATATTTT. Translated, it gives CASSPGGLYTIYF.

The rearrangement uses TRBV19 and TRBJ2-1, with 13 bases fitting TRBD2. CDR3 length: 15 amino acids. Germline CDR1 LNHDA, CDR2 SQIVND (reference sequence). With V trimmed by 5 bases and J by 15 bases, 13 bases remained unmatched. The CDR3 protein is CASSPQTSGRPFPFF. DNA for the CDR3: TGTGCCAGTAGTCCCCAGACTAGCGGGAGGCCGTTCCCGTTCTTC.

The genes are TRBV2 and TRBJ1-6, with 7 bases matching TRBD1. CDR3 size: 13 residues. Unmatched junction bases numbered 3, after V lost 6 bases and J lost 7 bases. Germline V CDR1 and CDR2: SNHLY, FYNNEI. The CDR3 loop reads CASSGTVNSPLHF. The CDR3 DNA is TGTGCCAGCAGCGGGACAGTCAATTCACCCCTCCACTTT.

This clone was seen only a few times. DNA of the CDR3: TGTGCCTGGAGTCCCCTAACAGGGTGGGGAACTGAAGCTTTCTTT. This translates into CAWSPLTGWGTEAFF. V and J are TRBV30 and TRBJ1-1, with D perhaps matching TRBD1 (6 bases). The CDR3 extends over 15 amino acids. Trimming took 2 bases from V and 5 from J, leaving 18 bases between them. Germline V gene sequence: CDR1 GTSNPN, CDR2 SVGIG (reference sequence).

This chain joins TRBV7-9 and TRBJ1-1, with D perhaps TRBD1 (5 bases). The V gene lost 3 bases and the J gene lost 7 bases, with 12 bases spanning the gap. The CDR3 totals 13 residues. CDR1 SEHNR and CDR2 FQNEAQ come from the germline V gene (reference sequence). The CDR3 DNA reads as TGTGCCAGCAGCTTCGGCCGGGACGGTGAAGCTTTCTTT. Protein sequence: CASSFGRDGEAFF.

This sequence joins TRBV5-1 and TRBJ2-3, with 7 bases fitting TRBD1. CDR1 and CDR2 (germline): SGHRS, YFSETQ. After removal of 5 bases from V and 4 bases from J, the junction contained 10 bases not matched to a gene. This CDR3 spans 15 amino acids. The CDR3 is CASSPSTGRSDTQYF. The CDR3 bases are TGCGCCAGCAGTCCATCGACAGGGCGGTCAGATACGCAGTATTTT.

V gene TRBV7-2 combines with J gene TRBJ1-2, with a possible D match to TRBD1 (5 bases). V dropped 5 bases and J dropped 7 bases, with 11 bases sitting between them. The CDR3 sequence is 12 residues long. The germline V gene encodes CDR1 SGHTA and CDR2 FQGNSA. Written as DNA, the CDR3 is TGTGCCAGCAGCAACTGGGGCAGTGGCTACACCTTC. Protein sequence: CASSNWGSGYTF.

The genes are TRBV6-5 and TRBJ2-7; 11 bases align to TRBD2. This CDR3 contains 15 residues. J lost 7 bases, V lost 11 bases, and 16 bases had no gene match. Germline V gives CDR1 MNHEY, CDR2 SVGAGI. In nucleotides, the CDR3 is TGTGCCGCCACCACCGGCGGGCTAGCGGGAGGTGAGCAGTACTTC. This sequence encodes CAATTGGLAGGEQYF.

This clone has a single count. The chain links TRBV27 to TRBJ2-3; the match to TRBD1 covers 8 bases. The J segment lost 0 bases and the V segment lost 5 bases, leaving 7 bases of the junction unmatched. The V gene's germline CDR1 is MNHEY and CDR2 SMNVEV (reference sequence). The CDR3 extends over 16 amino acids. The CDR3 DNA reads TGTGCCAGCAGTCACGGACAGGGCCCTAGCACAGATACGCAGTATTTT. Translation gives CASSHGQGPSTDTQYF.

Note on this clone: Germline and junction disagree at one end, which may indicate a read error. V gene TRBV6-1 combines with J gene TRBJ2-1; perhaps TRBD1 as D (6 bases). The V gene's germline CDR1 is MNHNS and CDR2 SASEGT. This CDR3 is 13 amino acids long. The DNA for the CDR3 is TGTGCCAGCAGTCGACAGGCCTATAATGAGCAGTTCTTC. It is translated as CASSRQAYNEQFF.

The J gene is TRBJ2-3, the V gene TRBV1. TRBV1 represents a pseudogene. The CDR3 length is 10 residues. CDR3 coding DNA: TGCACCAGCAGCTCAGATACGCAGTATTTT. Amino acid sequence: CTSSSDTQYF.

The chain joins TRBV19 to TRBJ1-1; TRBD1 matches at 8 bases. Germline trimming cut 6 bases from V and 0 bases from J; bases unmatched to any gene: 0. CDR1 and CDR2 (germline): LNHDA, SQIVND (reference sequence). This CDR3 has 13 residues. CDR3 nucleotide sequence: TGTGCCAGTAGGGACAGGGTGAACACTGAAGCTTTCTTT. Amino acid sequence: CASRDRVNTEAFF.

The chain links TRBV19 to TRBJ2-1, with 10 bases lining up with TRBD2. Germline values: CDR1 LNHDA, CDR2 SQIVND (reference sequence). The CDR3 is 17 amino acids. J was trimmed by 5 bases and V by 5 bases; bases with no gene match: 12. The CDR3 nucleotides are TGTGCCAGTAGTCCAGTCCTACTAGCGGGAAGTAACAATGAGCAGTTCTTC. Its protein product is CASSPVLLAGSNNEQFF.

This clone was seen a handful of times. The rearrangement links TRBV4-1 to TRBJ1-5; D gene unclear. CDR3 length equals 14 residues. The V gene lost 5 bases and the J gene lost 1 base, with 9 bases spanning the gap. Germline CDR1 and CDR2: MGHRA and YSYEKL. In DNA form, the CDR3 reads TGCGCCAGCAGCAAAGCTAGAAGCAATCAGCCCCAGCATTTT. Amino acid sequence: CASSKARSNQPQHF.

The chain recombines TRBV5-8 with TRBJ1-1; unclear D gene. The CDR3 is 14 amino acids. The ends were cut back, 4 bases at V and 1 base at J, with 11 bases in the middle. Germline-derived CDR1 and CDR2 are SGHTS and YDEGEE. The DNA for the CDR3 is TGTGCCAGCAGCGTCGAGTTTAGGAACACTGAAGCTTTCTTT. It codes for CASSVEFRNTEAFF.

The rearrangement links TRBV6-5 to TRBJ2-7; 12 positions agree with TRBD2. Germline CDR1 and CDR2: MNHEY and SVGAGI. This CDR3 has 15 residues. V trimming: 6 bases; J trimming: 3 bases; junction bases outside the gene matches: 6. The CDR3 sequence is CASRRTSGALYEQYF. The CDR3, as DNA: TGTGCCAGCAGACGGACTAGCGGGGCACTCTACGAGCAGTACTTC.

This sequence joins TRBV15 and TRBJ1-5; D is uncertain. V was cut by 7 bases and J by 6 bases, with 16 bases left in between. The CDR3 runs 14 residues. Germline V gene data show CDR1 as LNHNV and CDR2 as YYDKDF (reference sequence). CDR3 amino acids: CATTAGRGIQPQHF. The CDR3 DNA follows: TGTGCCACCACCGCGGGCCGGGGAATTCAGCCCCAGCATTTT.

The rearrangement links TRBV29-1 to TRBJ2-7, with D possibly being TRBD1 or TRBD2 (5 bases each). V lost 5 bases, J lost 5 bases, and 16 bases lay in between. The CDR3 loop spans 13 amino acids. CDR1 SQVTM and CDR2 ANQGSEA come from the germline V gene. The CDR3 coding sequence is TGCAGCGTTCGTCCTCGGGACGGCAACGAGCAGTACTTC. It is translated as CSVRPRDGNEQYF.

The rearrangement links TRBV27 to TRBJ1-5, with 7 bases lining up with TRBD1. Per germline, CDR1 MNHEY and CDR2 SMNVEV (reference sequence). This CDR3 contains 17 residues. V gave up 6 bases and J gave up 4 bases; unmatched junction bases: 15. The CDR3 DNA sequence: TGTGCCAGCAGATCCCTCCGGGGACAGAGAAGTAATCAGCCCCAGCATTTT. It specifies CASRSLRGQRSNQPQHF.

V and J are TRBV11-2 and TRBJ2-5; unclear D gene. This CDR3 is 14 amino acids long. Per the germline V gene, CDR1 is SGHAT and CDR2 is FQNNGV. Trimming left V 6 bases short and J 4 bases short, with 15 bases between. CDR3 coding DNA: TGTGCCAGCAGTCGCGGTGTCGGTGGAGAGACCCAGTACTTC. Translation: CASSRGVGGETQYF.

The chain combines TRBV7-2 with TRBJ2-7; 11 bases agree with TRBD2. The ends lost 1 base at V and 7 bases at J; junction bases unmatched: 6. The CDR3 totals 15 residues. CDR1 is SGHTA and CDR2 is FQGNSA in the germline V gene. The CDR3 region is CASSLGLAGGGEQYF. The CDR3 coding sequence is TGTGCCAGCAGCTTAGGGCTAGCGGGAGGCGGTGAGCAGTACTTC.

V gene TRBV7-2 combines with J gene TRBJ2-7; no clear D gene. CDR1 SGHTA and CDR2 FQGNSA come from the germline V gene. CDR3 size: 14 residues. Trimming shortened V by 1 base and J by 3 bases, and 10 bases separated the two germline ends. As DNA, the CDR3 is TGTGCCAGCAGCTTAGATAGGGCCAACTACGAGCAGTACTTC. Protein product: CASSLDRANYEQYF.

V usage is TRBV5-6 and J usage is TRBJ1-6; no clear D gene. The germline gives CDR1 SGHDT, CDR2 YYEEEE. The CDR3 is made up of 14 amino acids. V lost 1 base and J 5 bases, leaving 7 bases between the germline ends. CDR3 sequence reads: CASSLFQNNSPLHF. The DNA for the CDR3 is TGTGCCAGCAGCTTGTTTCAGAATAATTCACCCCTCCACTTT.

Only one count was recorded for this clone. The rearrangement uses TRBV4-2 and TRBJ2-7, with D unresolved. V dropped 0 bases and J dropped 6 bases, with 12 bases sitting between them. The germline gives CDR1 LGHNA, CDR2 YNFKEQ. The CDR3 length is 14 residues. CDR3 region: CASSQDLGRSEQYF. The CDR3 DNA sequence: TGTGCCAGCAGCCAAGACCTCGGTCGGTCCGAGCAGTACTTC.

The J gene is TRBJ1-4, the V gene TRBV7-9; no clear D. This CDR3 has 15 residues. Between the trimmed V and J ends, which lost 2 bases and 0 bases, there was a span of 7 bases. The germline CDR1 and CDR2 sequences are SEHNR and FQNEAQ (reference sequence). CDR3 protein: CASSLYLATNEKLFF. The CDR3 DNA is TGTGCCAGCAGCTTATACCTTGCAACTAATGAAAAACTGTTTTTT.

The chain is built from TRBV7-3 and TRBJ2-7; 7 bases align to TRBD1. Trimming removed 5 bases from V and 6 bases from J; junction bases left unmatched: 22. The CDR3 is 18 residues long. CDR1 SGHTA and CDR2 FQGTGA come from the germline V gene. CDR3: CASSVQRGPPQGFLEQYF. The CDR3 DNA reads as TGTGCCAGCAGCGTCCAAAGGGGGCCCCCACAGGGATTCCTCGAGCAGTACTTC.

The gene calls are TRBV6-5 and TRBJ2-2, with D tentatively TRBD2 (6 bases). V lost 0 bases and J 7 bases, leaving 15 bases between the germline ends. The CDR3 totals 16 residues. Germline V gene sequence: CDR1 MNHEY, CDR2 SVGAGI. The CDR3 DNA is TGTGCCAGCAGTTACTCGATCGGGGGTGTGGGCGGGGAGCTGTTTTTT. As protein: CASSYSIGGVGGELFF.